This TCR beta chain was identified during a study of blood T cell repertoires in COVID-19. As for the study in general: Samples of COVID-19 (acute and convalescent) were obtained from the United States, Italy and Spain. In each case, the material was cDNA or gDNA derived from T cells, B-cell-depleted T cells, or PBMCs.

This clone was observed once. Profiled with immunoSEQ multiplex PCR; TCRdb holds only in-frame clones, not every one. The sample has about 270,000 clones; approximately 87% are singletons. CDR1 is SGHTA, CDR2 FQGNSA, per germline. CDR3 length: 16 residues. V gave up 3 bases and J gave up 6 bases, with 17 bases separating them. The source of this sequence is a woman aged 30 to 39 with COVID-19, enrolled during active disease. The genes are TRBV7-2 and TRBJ1-4, with D perhaps matching TRBD1 (6 bases). Sequences were obtained from peripheral blood. The CDR3 sequence is CASSFLRGAGDEKLFF. CDR3 nucleotide sequence: TGTGCCAGCAGCTTTTTACGGGGGGCTGGGGATGAAAAACTGTTTTTT.